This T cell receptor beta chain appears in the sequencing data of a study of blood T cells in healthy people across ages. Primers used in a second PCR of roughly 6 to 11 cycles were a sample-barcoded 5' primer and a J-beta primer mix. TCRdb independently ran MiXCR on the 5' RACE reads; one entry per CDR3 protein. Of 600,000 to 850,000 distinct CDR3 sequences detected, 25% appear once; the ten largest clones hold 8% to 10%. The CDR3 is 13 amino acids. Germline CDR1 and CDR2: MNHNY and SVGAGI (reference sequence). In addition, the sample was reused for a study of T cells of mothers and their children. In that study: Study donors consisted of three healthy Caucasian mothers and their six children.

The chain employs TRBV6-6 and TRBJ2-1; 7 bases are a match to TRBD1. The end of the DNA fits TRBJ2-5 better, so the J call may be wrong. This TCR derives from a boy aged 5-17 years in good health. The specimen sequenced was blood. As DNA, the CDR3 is TGTGCCAGCAGAGGACAGGTCGAGGAGACCCAGTACTTC. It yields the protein CASRGQVEETQYF.